This T cell receptor (beta chain) was sequenced in a study of tissue T cells after allogeneic stem cell transplantation. Study-wide findings and caveats: Anatomically similar tissues had similar TCR repertoires within each patient.

Time point in this sample: mouse harvest day 14 after allogeneic transplant. Each mouse received 10^7 T-cell-depleted marrow cells plus 10^6 splenic CD5+ T cells by tail vein. Profiling relied on immunoSEQ multiplex PCR, and the TCRdb table lists in-frame clones only, not all of them. The sample carries some 3,000 clones, around 46% recorded once. The germline V gene has CDR1 MSHET and CDR2 SYDVDS. The CDR3 runs 15 residues. Trimming took 3 bases from V and 1 from J; bases not matched to a gene: 4. With respect to this clone: The antigen remains undetermined. Gene names and germline refer to mouse. Sequencing ends 1 residue short of the CDR3 end; the germline J gene provides the rest.

The TCR comes from a female BALB/c mouse given C57BL/6 T cells with graft-versus-host disease after an allogeneic hematopoietic cell transplant. This chain uses TRBV29 with TRBJ1-1; 8 positions agree with TRBD1. The material sequenced was gut tissue. Here the CDR3 reads CASSFTGTGNTEVFF. CDR3 DNA (partial): TGTGCTAGCAGTTTCACCGGGACAGGGAACACAGAAGTCTTC.